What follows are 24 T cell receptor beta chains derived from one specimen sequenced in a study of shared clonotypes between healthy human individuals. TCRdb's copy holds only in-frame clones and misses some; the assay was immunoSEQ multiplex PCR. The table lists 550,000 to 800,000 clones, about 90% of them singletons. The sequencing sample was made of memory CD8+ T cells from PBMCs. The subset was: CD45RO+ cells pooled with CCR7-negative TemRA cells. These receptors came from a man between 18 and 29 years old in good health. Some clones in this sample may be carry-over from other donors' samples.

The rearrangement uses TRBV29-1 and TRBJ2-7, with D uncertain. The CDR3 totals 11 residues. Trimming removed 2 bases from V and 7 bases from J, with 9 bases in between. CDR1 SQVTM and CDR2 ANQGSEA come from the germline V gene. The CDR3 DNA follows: TGCAGCGTTGAAAGTGAGTGGGAGCAGTACTTC. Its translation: CSVESEWEQYF.

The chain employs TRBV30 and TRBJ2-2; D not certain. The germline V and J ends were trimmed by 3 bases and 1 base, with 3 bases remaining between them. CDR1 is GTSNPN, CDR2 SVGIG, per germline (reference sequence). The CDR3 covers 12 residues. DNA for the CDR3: TGTGCCTGGAGCCAGAACACCGGGGAGCTGTTTTTT. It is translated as CAWSQNTGELFF.

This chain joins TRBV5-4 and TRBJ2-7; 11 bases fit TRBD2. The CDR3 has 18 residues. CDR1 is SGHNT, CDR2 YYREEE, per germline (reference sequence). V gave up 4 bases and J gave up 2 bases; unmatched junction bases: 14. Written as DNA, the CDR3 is TGTGCCAGCAGCCCCACGTTAAAACTAGCGGGAGTGCCCTACGAGCAGTACTTC. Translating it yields CASSPTLKLAGVPYEQYF.

CDR3 sequence (DNA): TGTGCCAGCAGTCCGGGACTTGATTACGAGCAGTACTTC. This sequence encodes CASSPGLDYEQYF. The chain carries TRBV27 and TRBJ2-7; D perhaps matches TRBD2 (6 bases). V gave up 5 bases and J gave up 4 bases, with 12 bases separating them. CDR1 is MNHEY, CDR2 SMNVEV, per germline (reference sequence). This CDR3 region has 13 residues.

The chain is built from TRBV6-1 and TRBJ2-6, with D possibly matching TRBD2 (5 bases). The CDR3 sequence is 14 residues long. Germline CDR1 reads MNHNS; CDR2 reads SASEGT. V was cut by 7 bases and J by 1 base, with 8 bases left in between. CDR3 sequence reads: CASNPGSGANVLTF. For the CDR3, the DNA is TGTGCCAGCAACCCGGGGTCTGGGGCCAACGTCCTGACTTTC.

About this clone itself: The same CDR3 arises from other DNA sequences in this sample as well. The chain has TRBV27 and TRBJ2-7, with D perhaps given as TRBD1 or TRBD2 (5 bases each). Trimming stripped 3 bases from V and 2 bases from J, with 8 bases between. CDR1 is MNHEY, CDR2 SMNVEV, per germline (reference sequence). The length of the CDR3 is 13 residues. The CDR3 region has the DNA TGTGCCAGCAGTTTCGGGACCACCTACGAGCAGTACTTC. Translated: CASSFGTTYEQYF.

CDR3 nucleotides: TGCGCCAGCAGCCAAGTGAGGATAGGACTAGGGGCCCCCGGCGAGCAGTACTTC. This translates into CASSQVRIGLGAPGEQYF. The V gene is TRBV4-1, the J gene TRBJ2-7; TRBD2 matches at 7 bases. The length of the CDR3 is 18 residues. Germline loops: CDR1 MGHRA, CDR2 YSYEKL. The V segment lost 1 base and the J segment 6 bases; nucleotides outside the gene matches: 18.

CDR3 amino acids: CASREDRDPFF. The CDR3 region has the DNA TGCGCCAGCAGGGAGGACAGGGATCCGTTCTTC. The V and J genes are TRBV5-1 and TRBJ2-1, with 8 positions matching TRBD1. Unmatched junction bases numbered 7, after V lost 5 bases and J lost 15 bases. The CDR3 covers 11 residues. From germline, CDR1 is SGHRS and CDR2 YFSETQ.

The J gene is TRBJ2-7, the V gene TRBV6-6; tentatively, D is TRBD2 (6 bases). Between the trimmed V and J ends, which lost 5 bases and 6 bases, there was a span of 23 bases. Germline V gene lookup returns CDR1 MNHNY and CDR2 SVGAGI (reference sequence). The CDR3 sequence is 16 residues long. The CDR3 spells CASSPHAAGRVGEQYF. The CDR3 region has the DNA TGTGCCAGCAGTCCTCACGCGGCGGGAAGGGTGGGCGAGCAGTACTTC.

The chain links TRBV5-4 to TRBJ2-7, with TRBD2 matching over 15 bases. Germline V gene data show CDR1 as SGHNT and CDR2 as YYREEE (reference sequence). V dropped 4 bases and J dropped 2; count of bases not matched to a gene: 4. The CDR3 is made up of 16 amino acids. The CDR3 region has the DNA TGTGCCAGCAGCCGGACTAGCGGGAGGGAAACCTACGAGCAGTACTTC. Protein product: CASSRTSGRETYEQYF.

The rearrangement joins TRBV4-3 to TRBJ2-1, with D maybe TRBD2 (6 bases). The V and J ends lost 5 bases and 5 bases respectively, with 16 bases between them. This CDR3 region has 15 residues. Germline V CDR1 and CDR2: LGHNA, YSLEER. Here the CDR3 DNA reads TGCGCCAGCAGCGCAGGGACTGGTAAGAACAATGAGCAGTTCTTC. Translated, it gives CASSAGTGKNNEQFF.

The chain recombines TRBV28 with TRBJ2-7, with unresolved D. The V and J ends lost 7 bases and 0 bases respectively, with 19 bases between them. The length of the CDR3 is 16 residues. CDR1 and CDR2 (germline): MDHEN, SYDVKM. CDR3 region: CASKLGSPSSSYEQYF. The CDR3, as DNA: TGTGCCAGCAAATTGGGTTCCCCCTCTAGCTCCTACGAGCAGTACTTC.

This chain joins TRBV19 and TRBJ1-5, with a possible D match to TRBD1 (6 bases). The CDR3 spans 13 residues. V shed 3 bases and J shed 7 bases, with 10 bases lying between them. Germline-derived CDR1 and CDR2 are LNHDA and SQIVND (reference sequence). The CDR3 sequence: CASSMGAYQPQHF. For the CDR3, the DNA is TGTGCCAGTAGTATGGGGGCGTACCAGCCCCAGCATTTT.

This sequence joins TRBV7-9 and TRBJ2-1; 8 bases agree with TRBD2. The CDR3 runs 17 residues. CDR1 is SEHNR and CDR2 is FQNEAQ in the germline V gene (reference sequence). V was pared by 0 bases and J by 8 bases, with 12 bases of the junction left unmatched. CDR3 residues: CASSLANVAGYRHEQFF. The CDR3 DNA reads TGTGCCAGCAGCTTAGCCAATGTAGCGGGATACAGGCATGAGCAGTTCTTC. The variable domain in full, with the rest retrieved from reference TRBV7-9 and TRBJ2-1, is DTGVSQNPRHKITKRGQNVTFRCDPISEHNRLYWYRQTLGQGPEFLTYFQNEAQLEKSRLLSDRFSAERPKGSFSTLEIQRTEQGDSAMYLCASSLANVAGYRHEQFFGPGTRLTVL.

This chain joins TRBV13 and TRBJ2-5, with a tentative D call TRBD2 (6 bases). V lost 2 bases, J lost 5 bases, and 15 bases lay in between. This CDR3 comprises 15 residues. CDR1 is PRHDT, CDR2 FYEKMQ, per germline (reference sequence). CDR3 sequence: CASSLKGGEYETQYF. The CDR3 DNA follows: TGTGCCAGCAGCTTAAAAGGAGGGGAGTATGAGACCCAGTACTTC.

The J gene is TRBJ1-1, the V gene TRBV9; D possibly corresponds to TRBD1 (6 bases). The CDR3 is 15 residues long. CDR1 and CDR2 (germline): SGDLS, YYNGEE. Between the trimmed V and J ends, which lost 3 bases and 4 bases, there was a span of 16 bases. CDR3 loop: CASSAQQGGSTEAFF. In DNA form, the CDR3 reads TGTGCCAGCAGCGCCCAACAGGGCGGGAGCACTGAAGCTTTCTTT.

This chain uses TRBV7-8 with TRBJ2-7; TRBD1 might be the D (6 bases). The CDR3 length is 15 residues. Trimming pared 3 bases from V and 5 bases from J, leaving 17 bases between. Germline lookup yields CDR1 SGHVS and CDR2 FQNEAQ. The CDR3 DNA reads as TGTGCCAGCAGCTTCGGACGGACAGCCGGGAACGAGCAGTACTTC. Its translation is CASSFGRTAGNEQYF. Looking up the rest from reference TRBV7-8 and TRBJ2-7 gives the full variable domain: GAGVSQSPRYKVAKRGQDVALRCDPISGHVSLFWYQQALGQGPEFLTYFQNEAQLDKSGLPSDRFFAERPEGSVSTLKIQRTQQEDSAVYLCASSFGRTAGNEQYFGPGTRLTVT.

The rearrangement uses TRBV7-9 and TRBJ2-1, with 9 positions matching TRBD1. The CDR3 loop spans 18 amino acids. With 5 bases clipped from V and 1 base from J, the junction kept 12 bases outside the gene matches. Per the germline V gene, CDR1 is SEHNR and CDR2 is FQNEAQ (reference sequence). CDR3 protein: CASSPTSADRGSYNEQFF. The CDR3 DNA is TGTGCCAGCAGCCCGACCTCCGCGGACAGGGGTTCCTACAATGAGCAGTTCTTC.

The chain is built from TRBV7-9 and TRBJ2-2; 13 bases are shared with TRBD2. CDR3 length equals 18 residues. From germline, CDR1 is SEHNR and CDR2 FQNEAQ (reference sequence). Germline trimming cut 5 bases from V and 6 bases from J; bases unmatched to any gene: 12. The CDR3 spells CASSAKGLAGSRAGELFF. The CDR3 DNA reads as TGTGCCAGCAGCGCCAAGGGACTAGCGGGGTCTCGGGCCGGGGAGCTGTTTTTT.

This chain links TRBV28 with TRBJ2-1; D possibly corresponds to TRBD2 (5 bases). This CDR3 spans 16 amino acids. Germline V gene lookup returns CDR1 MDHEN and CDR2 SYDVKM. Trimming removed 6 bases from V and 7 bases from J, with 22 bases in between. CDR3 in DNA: TGTGCCAGCAGCAACCCCTATCGGGAACAACTGAATGAGCAGTTCTTC. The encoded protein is CASSNPYREQLNEQFF.

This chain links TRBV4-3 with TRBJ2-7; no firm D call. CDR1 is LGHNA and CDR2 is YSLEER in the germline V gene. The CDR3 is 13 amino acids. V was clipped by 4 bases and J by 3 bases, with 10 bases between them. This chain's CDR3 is CASSPGQLYEQYF. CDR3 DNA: TGCGCCAGCAGCCCTGGGCAGCTCTACGAGCAGTACTTC.

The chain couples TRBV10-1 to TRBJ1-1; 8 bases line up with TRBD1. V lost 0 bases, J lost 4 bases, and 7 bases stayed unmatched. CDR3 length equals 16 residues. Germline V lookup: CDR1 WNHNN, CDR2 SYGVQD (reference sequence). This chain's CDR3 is CASSESDREDPTEAFF. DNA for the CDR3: TGCGCCAGCAGTGAGTCGGACAGGGAGGACCCCACTGAAGCTTTCTTT.

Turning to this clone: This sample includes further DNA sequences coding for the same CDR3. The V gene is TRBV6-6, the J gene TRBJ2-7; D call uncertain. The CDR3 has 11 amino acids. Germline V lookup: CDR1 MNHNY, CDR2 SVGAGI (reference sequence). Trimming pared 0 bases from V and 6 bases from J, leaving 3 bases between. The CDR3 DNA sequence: TGTGCCAGCAGTTACTCCGGCGAGCAGTACTTC. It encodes CASSYSGEQYF.

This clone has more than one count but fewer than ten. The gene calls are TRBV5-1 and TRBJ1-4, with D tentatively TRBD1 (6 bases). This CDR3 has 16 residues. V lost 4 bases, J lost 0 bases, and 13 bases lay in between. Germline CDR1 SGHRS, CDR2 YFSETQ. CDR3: CASSSNRESTNEKLFF. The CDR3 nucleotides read TGCGCCAGCAGCAGTAACAGGGAGTCAACTAATGAAAAACTGTTTTTT.